Listed here are 19 T cell receptor beta chains from one sample, sequenced in a study of blood T cell repertoires in COVID-19. Sequencing used immunoSEQ multiplex PCR; TCRdb keeps in-frame clones, though not all of them. The repertoire holds some 46,000 clones, with approximately 85% as singletons. The sequenced material came from peripheral blood. Receptor source: a woman older than 75 with COVID-19, enrolled during active disease.

The rearrangement links TRBV6-2 or TRBV6-3 to TRBJ2-1, with 11 bases that match TRBD2. V trimming: 5 bases; J trimming: 8 bases; junction bases outside the gene matches: 11. Per germline, CDR1 MNHEY and CDR2 SVGEGT. This CDR3 is built from 16 residues. Here the CDR3 reads CASSDPGTSGSHEQFF. CDR3 coding DNA: TGTGCCAGCAGTGATCCTGGGACTAGCGGCTCTCATGAGCAGTTCTTC.

The chain has TRBV19 and TRBJ1-5; D remains unclear. Germline V lookup: CDR1 LNHDA, CDR2 SQIVND (reference sequence). The CDR3 is made up of 14 amino acids. V gave up 8 bases and J gave up 1 base, with 12 bases separating them. DNA for the CDR3: TGTGCCAGTCAGGAAGGTGGGAGCAATCAGCCCCAGCATTTT. This sequence encodes CASQEGGSNQPQHF.

This clone occurred once. V gene TRBV28 combines with J gene TRBJ2-5, with D perhaps TRBD1 (7 bases). The CDR3 extends over 15 amino acids. Trimming pared 3 bases from V and 2 bases from J, leaving 13 bases between. Germline V lookup: CDR1 MDHEN, CDR2 SYDVKM. CDR3 protein: CASSFPQGGQETQYF. CDR3 nucleotide sequence: TGTGCCAGCAGTTTCCCCCAGGGGGGACAAGAGACCCAGTACTTC.

The chain carries TRBV5-6 and TRBJ1-3; no clear D. The CDR3 is 14 residues long. Trimming removed 2 bases from V and 2 bases from J, with 8 bases in between. The germline V gene has CDR1 SGHDT and CDR2 YYEEEE. The CDR3 DNA sequence: TGTGCCAGCAGCTTTCGGAGTACTGGAAACACCATATATTTT. Protein sequence: CASSFRSTGNTIYF. The full variable domain, in which reference TRBV5-6 and TRBJ1-3 provide the parts outside the CDR3, is DAGVTQSPTHLIKTRGQQVTLRCSPKSGHDTVSWYQQALGQGPQFIFQYYEEEERQRGNFPDRFSGHQFPNYSSELNVNALLLGDSALYLCASSFRSTGNTIYFGEGSWLTVV.

This rearrangement joins TRBV20-1 to TRBJ1-6, with D unresolved. The CDR3 consists of 14 residues. The germline CDR1 and CDR2 sequences are DFQATT and SNEGSKA (reference sequence). V gave up 3 bases and J gave up 5 bases, with 11 bases separating them. In DNA form, the CDR3 reads TGCAGTGCTAGTACCCAGTACGATAATTCACCCCTCCACTTT. This gives the protein CSASTQYDNSPLHF.

The chain recombines TRBV7-9 with TRBJ1-4; tentative D call: TRBD1 (5 bases). The CDR3 contains 18 residues. Germline assignment: CDR1 SEHNR and CDR2 FQNEAQ (reference sequence). The V gene lost 4 bases and the J gene lost 0 bases, with 18 bases spanning the gap. The CDR3 loop is CASSSGTGGLATNEKLFF. The CDR3 DNA follows: TGTGCCAGCAGCTCGGGGACCGGGGGATTGGCAACTAATGAAAAACTGTTTTTT. The full variable domain, completed using reference TRBV7-9 and TRBJ1-4, is DTGVSQNPRHKITKRGQNVTFRCDPISEHNRLYWYRQTLGQGPEFLTYFQNEAQLEKSRLLSDRFSAERPKGSFSTLEIQRTEQGDSAMYLCASSSGTGGLATNEKLFFGSGTQLSVL.

Here the CDR3 reads CASSLKQGNTEAFF. Here the CDR3 DNA reads TGTGCCAGCAGTCTAAAACAGGGGAACACTGAAGCTTTCTTT. This rearrangement joins TRBV2 to TRBJ1-1, with D perhaps matching TRBD1 (6 bases). Trimming removed 5 bases at V and 1 base at J, with 11 bases between. Germline V gene data show CDR1 as SNHLY and CDR2 as FYNNEI. The CDR3 length is 14 residues.

This clone has only a few counts. The chain is built from TRBV19 and TRBJ1-2, with D perhaps TRBD1 (6 bases). The CDR3 extends over 16 amino acids. V lost 4 bases and J lost 4, with 19 bases in between. Germline CDR1 LNHDA, CDR2 SQIVND (reference sequence). CDR3 sequence: CASSKSYREGGYGYTF. The CDR3 region has the DNA TGTGCCAGTAGTAAATCTTACAGGGAAGGGGGCTATGGCTACACCTTC.

This clone was detected once. The chain combines TRBV5-4 with TRBJ1-5; 7 nucleotides match TRBD1. Germline V gene lookup returns CDR1 SGHNT and CDR2 YYREEE (reference sequence). Trimming at V came to 0 bases and at J to 7 bases, leaving 7 bases not matched to a gene. The CDR3 covers 15 residues. In nucleotides, the CDR3 is TGTGCCAGCAGCTTGGGGGGGGCAGGGGGACAGCCCCAGCATTTT. Protein sequence: CASSLGGAGGQPQHF.

This clone appeared once. J is TRBJ2-5 and V is TRBV12-3 or TRBV12-4; no firm D call. V lost 1 base, J lost 5 bases, and 8 bases lay in between. The CDR3 runs 13 residues. CDR3: CASSLELRETQYF. In DNA, the CDR3 is TGTGCCAGCAGTTTAGAGTTACGGGAGACCCAGTACTTC.

The rearrangement joins TRBV6-1 to TRBJ2-7; TRBD2 aligns across 9 bases. Germline CDR1 and CDR2: MNHNS and SASEGT. This CDR3 has 19 amino acids. V was pared by 1 base and J by 2 bases, with 15 bases of the junction left unmatched. The CDR3 here is CASSEGREGLSWKAYEQYF. As DNA, the CDR3 is TGTGCCAGCAGTGAAGGGCGGGAGGGCCTAAGTTGGAAAGCCTACGAGCAGTACTTC.

This chain connects TRBV11-2 to TRBJ1-6; 9 nucleotides agree with TRBD1. Germline V gene sequence: CDR1 SGHAT, CDR2 FQNNGV. This CDR3 comprises 14 residues. Trimming took 5 bases from V and 7 from J; bases not matched to a gene: 3. The CDR3 reads CASSPGQGNSPLHF. The CDR3 DNA reads TGTGCCAGCAGCCCGGGACAGGGAAATTCACCCCTCCACTTT.

This clone was seen only once. The V gene is TRBV5-1, the J gene TRBJ1-3; D possibly corresponds to TRBD1 (6 bases). The V gene lost 4 bases and the J gene lost 0 bases, with 11 bases spanning the gap. Germline V gene lookup returns CDR1 SGHRS and CDR2 YFSETQ. The CDR3 runs to 15 residues. The chain's CDR3 is CASSGGASSGNTIYF. The DNA of the CDR3 is TGCGCCAGCAGCGGGGGGGCCAGCTCTGGAAACACCATATATTTT.

The chain has TRBV20-1 and TRBJ2-1; D call uncertain. Germline values: CDR1 DFQATT, CDR2 SNEGSKA (reference sequence). The CDR3 runs 11 residues. Trimming left V 6 bases short and J 10 bases short, with 13 bases between. As DNA, the CDR3 is TGCAGTGCCACCCCGGTGAAGGAGCAGTTCTTC. Encoded protein: CSATPVKEQFF.

The chain carries TRBV18 and TRBJ2-1; D may be TRBD2 (5 bases). This CDR3 region has 15 residues. Germline lookup yields CDR1 KGHSH and CDR2 LQKENI. Trimming shortened V by 3 bases and J by 8 bases, and 17 bases separated the two germline ends. CDR3 coding DNA: TGTGCCAGCTCACCGGAGGCAGGTCGGATGGATGAGCAGTTCTTC. Amino acid sequence: CASSPEAGRMDEQFF.

The rearrangement joins TRBV27 to TRBJ2-7; TRBD1 is a possible D gene (6 bases). Trimming cost V 4 bases and J 2 bases, with 12 bases left between them. This CDR3 has 14 amino acids. Germline lookup yields CDR1 MNHEY and CDR2 SMNVEV (reference sequence). The CDR3 loop is CASSSATGTYEQYF. The CDR3 bases are TGTGCCAGCAGTTCGGCGACAGGAACCTACGAGCAGTACTTC.

This clone appeared a single time. J is TRBJ2-3 and V is TRBV12-5; a possible D gene is TRBD2 (6 bases). Looked up from germline, CDR1 is LGHNT and CDR2 is FRNRAP. This CDR3 is built from 15 residues. The ends were cut back, 0 bases at V and 4 bases at J, with 11 bases in the middle. For the CDR3, the DNA is TGTGCTAGTGGTTTGGTAGGTGCTAGCGCAGATACGCAGTATTTT. This translates into CASGLVGASADTQYF.

This clone appeared once. The J gene is TRBJ2-6, the V gene TRBV7-2, with D perhaps matching TRBD2 (5 bases). The V and J ends lost 3 bases and 3 bases respectively, with 18 bases between them. This CDR3 region has 18 residues. The germline V gene encodes CDR1 SGHTA and CDR2 FQGNSA. DNA of the CDR3: TGTGCCAGCAGCTTGTTCGCCCCGGTAAGCGGTGGGGCCAACGTCCTGACTTTC. Translating gives CASSLFAPVSGGANVLTF.

This chain joins TRBV23-1 and TRBJ1-6, with D maybe TRBD1 (5 bases). TRBV23-1 is an ORF for which the function is uncertain. V dropped 0 bases and J dropped 8 bases, with 20 bases sitting between them. There are 18 residues in the CDR3. The CDR3 DNA reads as TGCGCCAGCAGTCAATCGGGGCAGCCCCACCTACGGGATTCACCCCTCCACTTT. Its translation is CASSQSGQPHLRDSPLHF.